Listed below are T cell receptor beta chains from one sample, sequenced in a study of radiation and T cells in renal cell carcinoma. TCRdb's table, derived via immunoSEQ multiplex PCR, lists solely in-frame clones and lacks some. The table shows about 150,000 clones, with roughly 90% occurring only once. The sequencing here drew on blood, taken from a patient whose treatment included radiotherapy and nephrectomy. These receptors came from a woman aged 45-60 years with renal cell carcinoma. Both conserved end residues are part of each CDR3. Each record gives: V gene, clone size, J gene, D gene, CDR3 protein, CDR3 DNA. D genes are given only for firm matches. Where a row states a size, it is once, few, many or the class of an expanded clone; other rows omit it.

>TRBV14|-|TRBJ1-5|TRBD1
CASSQELVFDRGENQPQHF
TGTGCCAGCAGCCAAGAGTTAGTTTTCGACAGGGGGGAGAATCAGCCCCAGCATTTT
>TRBV19|-|TRBJ2-7|-
CASSIGPGAGGYEQYF
TGTGCCAGTAGTATAGGCCCGGGTGCGGGCGGCTACGAGCAGTACTTC
>TRBV9|once|TRBJ2-5|TRBD2
CASSPRDYKETQYF
TGTGCCAGCAGCCCTAGGGACTACAAAGAGACCCAGTACTTC
>TRBV13|-|TRBJ1-2|-
CASSRYRAIGYTF
TGTGCCAGCAGTCGCTACAGGGCTATCGGCTACACCTTC
>TRBV5-1|-|TRBJ1-6|-
CASSLGTYNSPLHF
TGCGCCAGCAGCTTGGGGACATATAATTCACCCCTCCACTTT
>TRBV5-1|-|TRBJ2-2|-
CASSLGTEAGELFF
TGCGCCAGCAGCTTGGGGACAGAGGCCGGGGAGCTGTTTTTT
>TRBV29-1|-|TRBJ2-3|TRBD1
CSVWGTGKTDGTDTQYF
TGCAGCGTTTGGGGGACAGGGAAAACGGACGGCACAGATACGCAGTATTTT
>TRBV16|-|TRBJ2-7|TRBD1
CASSQWLETGTYEQYF
TGTGCCAGCAGCCAATGGCTTGAGACAGGGACATACGAGCAGTACTTC
>TRBV5-1|once|TRBJ2-3|TRBD2
CASSLGLAGEPSTDTQYF
TGCGCCAGCAGCTTGGGCCTAGCGGGGGAACCTAGCACAGATACGCAGTATTTT
>TRBV6-5|-|TRBJ2-7|-
CASSYSLLPIPYEQYF
TGTGCCAGCAGTTACTCGTTATTGCCAATTCCCTACGAGCAGTACTTC
>TRBV7-9|-|TRBJ1-1|TRBD1
CASRHYRGGMNTEAFF
TGTGCCAGCAGGCATTACAGGGGTGGGATGAACACTGAAGCTTTCTTT
>TRBV5-1|-|TRBJ2-3|-
CASSLGDRETDTQYF
TGCGCCAGCAGCTTGGGGGACCGGGAAACAGATACGCAGTATTTT
>TRBV18|-|TRBJ2-3|TRBD2
CASSFTSGSTDTQYF
TGTGCCAGCTCCTTTACTAGCGGGTCCACAGATACGCAGTATTTT
>TRBV9|-|TRBJ2-3|TRBD2
CASSTQGGLAADTQYF
TGTGCCAGCAGCACCCAAGGGGGACTAGCGGCAGATACGCAGTATTTT
>TRBV18|once|TRBJ1-2|-
CASSSSIQGNGGYTF
TGTGCCAGCTCATCAAGCATCCAGGGGAATGGTGGCTACACCTTC
>TRBV2|-|TRBJ1-2|-
CASSEGGGPPYGYTF
TGTGCCAGCAGTGAAGGGGGGGGACCGCCCTATGGCTACACCTTC
>TRBV9|-|TRBJ2-7|-
CASSVDSSYEQYF
TGTGCCAGCAGCGTAGACAGTTCCTACGAGCAGTACTTC
>TRBV7-9|-|TRBJ1-2|TRBD1
CASRHGTGGRTNYGYTF
TGTGCCAGCAGACACGGGACAGGGGGGAGAACTAACTATGGCTACACCTTC
>TRBV6-4|-|TRBJ1-6|-
CASSDTAVNSPLHF
TGTGCCAGCAGTGACACGGCGGTTAATTCACCCCTCCACTTT
>TRBV7-3|-|TRBJ1-4|-
CASSPNGAPNEKLFF
TGTGCCAGCAGCCCAAATGGGGCCCCTAATGAAAAACTGTTTTTT
>TRBV9|-|TRBJ2-3|-
CASSVAGATDTQYF
TGTGCCAGCAGCGTAGCGGGGGCGACAGATACGCAGTATTTT
>TRBV5-4|-|TRBJ1-3|-
CASSSGNSGNTIYF
TGTGCCAGCAGCTCTGGGAACTCTGGAAACACCATATATTTT
>TRBV6-1|-|TRBJ1-5|-
CATLKGNLNQPQHF
TGTGCCACCCTTAAAGGGAACCTCAATCAGCCCCAGCATTTT
>TRBV10-3|-|TRBJ2-3|-
CAITVSGSTDTQYF
TGTGCCATCACTGTAAGCGGGTCCACAGATACGCAGTATTTT
>TRBV6-4|once|TRBJ1-2|-
CASSDSTGMGYTF
TGTGCCAGCAGTGACTCAACAGGGATGGGCTACACCTTC
>TRBV7-8|-|TRBJ1-2|-
CASSPRVGYTF
TGTGCCAGCAGCCCCAGGGTTGGCTACACCTTC
>TRBV11-3|-|TRBJ1-3|TRBD1
CASSWGQGPPDSGNTIYF
TGTGCCAGCAGCTGGGGACAGGGGCCCCCTGACTCTGGAAACACCATATATTTT
>TRBV5-1|-|TRBJ2-3|-
CASSLEQDTDTQYF
TGCGCCAGCAGCTTGGAACAGGACACAGATACGCAGTATTTT
>TRBV5-6|-|TRBJ1-6|TRBD1
CASSYTGGGDNSPLHF
TGTGCCAGCAGCTATACAGGGGGCGGCGATAATTCACCCCTCCACTTT
>TRBV6-5|-|TRBJ2-5|-
CASGRTSFPAGTQYF
TGTGCCAGCGGCCGAACGTCTTTTCCTGCGGGGACCCAGTACTTC
>TRBV11-2|-|TRBJ2-3|TRBD1
CASSPQTGRYTDTQYF
TGTGCCAGCAGCCCCCAGACAGGGCGCTACACAGATACGCAGTATTTT
>TRBV2|-|TRBJ1-2|TRBD1
CASSEDRRYGYTF
TGTGCCAGCAGTGAGGACAGGAGGTATGGCTACACCTTC
>TRBV19|-|TRBJ2-3|TRBD2
CASSISGGNTDTQYF
TGTGCCAGTAGTATTTCCGGGGGGAACACAGATACGCAGTATTTT
>TRBV25-1|-|TRBJ2-7|TRBD2
CASSTFAGGPEQYF
TGTGCCAGCAGCACCTTCGCGGGGGGGCCCGAGCAGTACTTC
>TRBV5-6|-|TRBJ1-1|TRBD1
CASSFGQDTEAFF
TGTGCCAGCAGCTTTGGACAGGACACTGAAGCTTTCTTT
>TRBV2|-|TRBJ1-1|-
CASSIGIPNTEAFF
TGTGCCAGCAGTATAGGGATCCCGAACACTGAAGCTTTCTTT
>TRBV6-6|-|TRBJ1-1|-
CASSEMGFDTEAFF
TGTGCCAGCAGTGAGATGGGGTTTGACACTGAAGCTTTCTTT
>TRBV9|-|TRBJ2-2|TRBD1
CASSLRQGGGELFF
TGTGCCAGCAGCCTTCGACAGGGGGGCGGGGAGCTGTTTTTT
>TRBV7-2|-|TRBJ2-7|-
CASSLRASPFISYEQYF
TGTGCCAGCAGCTTGCGGGCGTCTCCTTTTATCTCCTACGAGCAGTACTTC
>TRBV5-4|-|TRBJ2-2|TRBD1
CASSFRDRGLSNTGELFF
TGTGCCAGCAGTTTTCGGGACAGGGGATTATCGAACACCGGGGAGCTGTTTTTT
>TRBV5-4|-|TRBJ1-1|TRBD1
CASSFPGGNTEAFF
TGTGCCAGCAGCTTTCCAGGGGGGAACACTGAAGCTTTCTTT
>TRBV6-1|-|TRBJ1-4|-
CASSDSRSEKLFF
TGTGCCAGCAGTGACAGTAGGTCGGAAAAACTGTTTTTT
>TRBV7-9|-|TRBJ2-3|-
CASSLEPAGTDTQYF
TGTGCCAGCAGCTTAGAACCCGCCGGCACAGATACGCAGTATTTT
>TRBV7-9|-|TRBJ1-1|-
CASGQTGDTEAFF
TGTGCCAGCGGACAGACTGGAGACACTGAAGCTTTCTTT
>TRBV29-1|-|TRBJ2-5|-
CSVEGGQKSETQYF
TGCAGCGTTGAAGGAGGACAGAAGTCAGAGACCCAGTACTTC
>TRBV30|-|TRBJ1-2|-
CAWRTAGQNYGYTF
TGTGCCTGGCGCACTGCAGGACAGAACTATGGCTACACCTTC